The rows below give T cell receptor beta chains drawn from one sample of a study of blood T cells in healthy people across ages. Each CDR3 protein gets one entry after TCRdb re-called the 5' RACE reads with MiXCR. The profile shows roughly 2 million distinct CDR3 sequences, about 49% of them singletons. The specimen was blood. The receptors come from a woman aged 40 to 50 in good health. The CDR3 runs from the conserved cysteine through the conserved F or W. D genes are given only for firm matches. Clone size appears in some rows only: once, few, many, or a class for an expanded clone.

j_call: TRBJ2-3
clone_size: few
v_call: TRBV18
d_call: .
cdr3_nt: TGTGCCAGCTCACCATTCGTGTGGGGCACAGATACGCAGTATTTT
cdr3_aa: CASSPFVWGTDTQYF

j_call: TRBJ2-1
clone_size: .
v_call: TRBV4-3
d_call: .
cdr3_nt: TGCGCCAGCAGCCAAGATTCGGGGTATTCCAATGAGCAGTTCTTC
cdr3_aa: CASSQDSGYSNEQFF

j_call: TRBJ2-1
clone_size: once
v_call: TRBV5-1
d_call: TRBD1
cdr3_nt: TGCGCCAACAGCTTGACAGGGGATGGTGAGCAGTTCTTC
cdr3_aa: CANSLTGDGEQFF

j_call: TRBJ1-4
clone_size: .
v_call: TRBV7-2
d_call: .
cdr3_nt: TGTGCCAGCAGCTCCCACCCAGACGAAAAACTGTTTTTT
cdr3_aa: CASSSHPDEKLFF

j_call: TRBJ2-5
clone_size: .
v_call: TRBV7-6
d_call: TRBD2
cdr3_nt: TGTGCCAGCAGTTTTTCGACTAGCGTAGGGGAGACCCAGTACTTC
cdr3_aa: CASSFSTSVGETQYF

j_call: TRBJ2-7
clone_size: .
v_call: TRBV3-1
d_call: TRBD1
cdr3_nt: TGTGCCAGCAGCCTTACACAGGGACAGGTGGCCTACGAGCAGTACTTC
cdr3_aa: CASSLTQGQVAYEQYF

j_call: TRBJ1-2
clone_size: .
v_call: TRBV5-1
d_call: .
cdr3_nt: TGCGCCAGCAGCTTGGGCCCTCCTTATGGACTGACTCAGTTCTATGGCTACACCTTC
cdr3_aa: CASSLGPPYGLTQFYGYTF

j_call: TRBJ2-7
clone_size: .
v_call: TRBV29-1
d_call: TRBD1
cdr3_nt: TGCAGCGTAGGCTCCGGGACAGGGGGCATTGGGAGCAATGAGCAGTACTTC
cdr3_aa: CSVGSGTGGIGSNEQYF

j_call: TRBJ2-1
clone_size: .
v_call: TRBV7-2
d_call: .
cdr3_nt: TGTGCCAGCAGCCCGCCCACTTTCGAGCAGTTCTTC
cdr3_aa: CASSPPTFEQFF

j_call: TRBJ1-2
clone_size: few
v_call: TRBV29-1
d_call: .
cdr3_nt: TGCAGCGGGGACGACAGGTACCGCGGCTACACCTTC
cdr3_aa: CSGDDRYRGYTF

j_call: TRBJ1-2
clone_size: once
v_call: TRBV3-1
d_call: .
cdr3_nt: TGTGCCAGCAGCCAAGGGGGTATATACTATGGCTACACCTTC
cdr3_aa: CASSQGGIYYGYTF

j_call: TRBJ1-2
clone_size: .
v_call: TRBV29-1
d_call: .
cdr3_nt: TGCAGCGTAACGGGGAGCTTTACTAACTATGGCTACACCTTC
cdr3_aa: CSVTGSFTNYGYTF

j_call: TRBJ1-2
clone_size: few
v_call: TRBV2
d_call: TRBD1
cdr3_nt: TGTGCCAGCCTCGGACAGGAAACTAACTATGGCTACACCTTC
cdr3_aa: CASLGQETNYGYTF

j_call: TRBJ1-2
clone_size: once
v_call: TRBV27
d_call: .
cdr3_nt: TGTGCCAGCAGTCCCAACATCCCGGCAGGGTCTAACTATGGCTACACCTTC
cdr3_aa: CASSPNIPAGSNYGYTF

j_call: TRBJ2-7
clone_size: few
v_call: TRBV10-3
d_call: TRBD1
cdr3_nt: TGTGCCATCAGCGACAGACAGGGGGGCGAACAGTACTTC
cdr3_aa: CAISDRQGGEQYF

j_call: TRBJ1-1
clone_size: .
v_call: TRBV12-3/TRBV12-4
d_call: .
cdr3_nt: TGTGCCAGCAGTTTACACAGTCAGAACACTGAAGCTTTCTTT
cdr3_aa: CASSLHSQNTEAFF

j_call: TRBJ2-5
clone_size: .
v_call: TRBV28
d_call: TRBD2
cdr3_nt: TGTGCCAGCAGTTTAGGGCTAGCGGGGATTTCGGAGACCCAGTACTTC
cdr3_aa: CASSLGLAGISETQYF

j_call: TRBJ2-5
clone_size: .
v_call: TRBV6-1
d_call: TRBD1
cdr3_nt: TGTGCCAGCAGTGAAGTTTGGACAGGGAGGCAAGAGACCCAGTACTTC
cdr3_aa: CASSEVWTGRQETQYF

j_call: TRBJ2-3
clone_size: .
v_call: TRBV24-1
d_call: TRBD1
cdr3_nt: TGTGCCACCAGTGATTCCCTGCGCGGACAGGGCACAGATACGCAGTATTTT
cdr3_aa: CATSDSLRGQGTDTQYF

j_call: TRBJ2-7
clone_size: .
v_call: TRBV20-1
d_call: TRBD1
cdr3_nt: TGCAGTGCTAGACTAGACAGGGTCCATAGCTACGAGCAGTACTTC
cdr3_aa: CSARLDRVHSYEQYF

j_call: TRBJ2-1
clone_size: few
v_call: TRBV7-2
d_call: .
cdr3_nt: TGTGCCAGCAGCCGACTGGCGGGGTTATACAATGAGCAGTTCTTC
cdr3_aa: CASSRLAGLYNEQFF

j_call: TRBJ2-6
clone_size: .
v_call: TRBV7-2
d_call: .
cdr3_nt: TGTGCCAGCAGCCAGGGCCCCACAGGGCTCTCTGGGGCCAACGTCCTGACTTTC
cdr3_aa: CASSQGPTGLSGANVLTF

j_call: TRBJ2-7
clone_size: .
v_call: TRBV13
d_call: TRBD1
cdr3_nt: TGTGCCAGCAGCTCGCAACAGGGGGCGGGGGAGCAGTACTTC
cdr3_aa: CASSSQQGAGEQYF

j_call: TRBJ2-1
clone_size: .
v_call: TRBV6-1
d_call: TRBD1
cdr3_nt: TGTGCCAGCAGTGCTACCCGGGACAGCTTCAACAATGAGCAGTTCTTC
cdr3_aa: CASSATRDSFNNEQFF

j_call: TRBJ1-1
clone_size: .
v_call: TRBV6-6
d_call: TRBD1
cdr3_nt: TGTGCCAGCAGACAACCGACAGGGGGTAAAGCTTTCTTT
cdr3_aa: CASRQPTGGKAFF

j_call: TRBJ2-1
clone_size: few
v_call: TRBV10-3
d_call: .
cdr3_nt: TGTGCCATCAGCGCTCCCGGGAGCTCCTACAATGAGCAGTTCTTC
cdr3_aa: CAISAPGSSYNEQFF

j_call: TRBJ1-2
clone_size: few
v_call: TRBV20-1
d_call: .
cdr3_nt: TGCAGTGCTAGGATCAGAGCTAACTATGGCTACACCTTC
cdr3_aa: CSARIRANYGYTF

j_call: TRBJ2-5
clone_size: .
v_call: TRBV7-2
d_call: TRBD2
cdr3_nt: TGTGCCAGCAGCCTGGCGGGGGTGATCCAAGAGACCCAGTACTTC
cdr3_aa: CASSLAGVIQETQYF